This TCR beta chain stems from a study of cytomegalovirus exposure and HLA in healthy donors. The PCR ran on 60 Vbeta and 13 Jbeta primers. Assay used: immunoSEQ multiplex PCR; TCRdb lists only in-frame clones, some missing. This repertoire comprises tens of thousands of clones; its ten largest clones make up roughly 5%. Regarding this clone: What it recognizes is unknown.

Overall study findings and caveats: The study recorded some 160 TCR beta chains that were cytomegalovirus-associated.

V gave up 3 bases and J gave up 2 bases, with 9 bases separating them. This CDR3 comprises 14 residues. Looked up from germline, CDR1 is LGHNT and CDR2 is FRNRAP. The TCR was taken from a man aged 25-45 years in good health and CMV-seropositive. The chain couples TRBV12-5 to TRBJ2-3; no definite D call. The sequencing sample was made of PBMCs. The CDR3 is CASGFVGYTDTQYF. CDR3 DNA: TGTGCTAGTGGTTTTGTGGGCTACACAGATACGCAGTATTTT.